This T cell receptor beta chain is from a study of CD8 T cells in ankylosing spondylitis. Overall study results and limits: Clones tied to disease were said to be significantly enriched in matched ankylosing spondylitis synovial fluid. The authors found the disease-linked clones to be CD8+ and relatively rare in peripheral blood. A TCR beta motif made of several highly homologous variants seemed typical of ankylosing spondylitis blood.

This clonotype has just a few counts. The antigen is not known. Making use of molecular barcodes, quantitative 5'-RACE generated TCR beta libraries. TCRdb reprocessed the 5' RACE reads with MiXCR, giving one entry per CDR3 protein. The sample lists 350,000 to 450,000 distinct CDR3 sequences; roughly a quarter were seen once. Trimming stripped 5 bases from V and 5 bases from J, with 11 bases between. This CDR3 is built from 13 residues. The TCR sequence derives from a male donor with ankylosing spondylitis. The sequenced material came from blood, either unsorted or a sorted T cell fraction (not recorded which). The chain has TRBV12-3 or TRBV12-4 and TRBJ2-3; D may be TRBD1 (6 bases). Here the CDR3 DNA reads TGTGCCAGCAGTCAACAACAGGGAGATACGCAGTATTTT. The encoded protein is CASSQQQGDTQYF.